This T cell receptor beta chain was documented in a study of regulatory T cells in long-lasting Graves disease (dated by TCRdb to the early 2020s). About the full investigation: Persistent Graves' disease was defined as persistently positive TSH receptor autoantibodies together with antithyroid drug treatment for over 5 years. Peripheral blood TCR sequencing and RNA sequencing compared persistent Graves' disease patients with newly diagnosed Graves' disease patients. A total of about 35 samples underwent TCR sequencing: about 13 from persistent and roughly 20 from newly diagnosed Graves' disease patients. The study took place in China and was registered as a clinical trial. Antithyroid drugs had been taken for approximately 10 years on average by persistent Graves' disease patients in the clinical cohort. What the research found in general, with its limitations: The small sample size was acknowledged by the authors as a limitation that may reduce accuracy. Preferential use of TRBV28, TRBJ1-2 and TRBJ2-5 was observed in persistent disease, whereas TRBV20-1 and TRBJ2-1 were favored in newly diagnosed disease. Persistent Graves' disease patients showed lower TCR Shannon entropy and fewer highly expanded clones than newly diagnosed patients, suggesting clonal expansion. Patients with persistent disease shared more public clonotypes (roughly 2,900) than newly diagnosed patients did (more than 900). Sequencing and analysis were limited to the TCR beta chain. Because the primary lesion, thyroid tissue, could not be accessed, the study looked at peripheral blood alone.

Libraries were built with multiplex PCR. Instrument used: Illumina HiSeq 4000. iRepertoire HTBI primers and Arm-PCR amplification of CDR3 regions were used to construct TCR beta libraries. Before sequencing, the PCR products underwent gel purification. The authors' pipeline ran thus. Gene usage analysis of CDR3 amino acid clonotypes used the 55 to 80 TRBV and 14 TRBJ segments found across samples. Filtered high-quality paired reads were merged into contigs using COPE and FqMerger. BLAST was used to align contigs to IMGT TRBV, TRBD and TRBJ reference genes, with CDR3 defined following IMGT. Any clonotype with a frequency above 0.1% was counted as a highly expanded clone. Shannon entropy served as the measure of repertoire diversity, while the Gini coefficient captured V-J evenness. Clonotypes shared by more than one individual were considered public. TCRdb itself trimmed the public reads at Q25 with fastp, ran MiXCR and retained productive beta chains. Every distinct CDR3 protein forms one entry, paired with its most common genes and DNA. TCRdb's processing, not the authors', yielded these V and J calls. The sample yields under 450,000 distinct CDR3 sequences; 23% were counted once. The biggest ten clones account for about a quarter of the sample.

According to the study, the label for this sample's time point signals: persistent/refractory GD, antithyroid drugs over 5 years with positive TRAb. For both TCR sequencing and RNA sequencing, RNA was extracted from PBMCs using TRIzol. The diagnosis of Graves' disease was made according to American Thyroid Association guidelines. Patients were recruited from an endocrinology department in Xi'an, China. Each patient gave roughly 8.4 milliliters of peripheral blood, collected in an EDTA anticoagulant tube. Ficoll Paque Plus density gradient separation was used to isolate PBMCs, and no further T cell sorting was performed. An Agilent 2100 Bioanalyzer and agarose gel were used to check RNA quality, while a NanoDrop 2000 measured RNA concentration. Of note for this clonotype: It lacks a known antigen. At one end the junction does not follow the germline gene, possibly because of a read error.

Inclusive of the bounding cysteine and phenylalanine, the CDR3 is 16 residues long. Only the CDR3 DNA stays, 48 bases, in frame from base 1. The germline V gene (reference sequence) gives CDR1 as SGHAT and CDR2 as FQDESV. This TCR came from a female donor with Graves disease. Sequencing used peripheral blood mononuclear cells (PBMCs), obtained when the disease was refractory, from a patient treated with antithyroid drugs. The V gene is TRBV11-1 and the J gene is TRBJ2-1; 10 bases in the junction line up with TRBD2. In nucleotide form, the sequence is TGTGCCAGCAGCATAGCTGAGCGGGAGGGCCGAAATGAGCAGTTCTTC. The resulting protein is CASSIAEREGRNEQFF.